These 10 T cell receptor beta chains were sequenced from one sample in a study of cytomegalovirus exposure and HLA in healthy donors. Amplification used 60 Vbeta primers and 13 Jbeta primers. Method: immunoSEQ multiplex PCR; TCRdb's copy keeps in-frame clones and lacks some. The table lists 100,000 to 150,000 clones, 65% to 90% of them singletons, with 2% to 2.5% in the top ten. Sequencing was done on a sample of PBMCs. Receptors were obtained from a woman in her 40s in good health and CMV-seronegative.

The V gene is TRBV19, the J gene TRBJ1-5; D call uncertain. The CDR3 runs 16 residues. V was trimmed by 1 base and J by 3 bases, leaving 13 bases between them. The germline V gene has CDR1 LNHDA and CDR2 SQIVND (reference sequence). In DNA, the CDR3 is TGTGCCAGTAGTATAGTGAGGAAGACCGACAATCAGCCCCAGCATTTT. It specifies CASSIVRKTDNQPQHF.

The chain combines TRBV25-1 with TRBJ2-1, with 9 bases lining up with TRBD1. Germline CDR1 is MGHDK and CDR2 is SYGVNS. CDR3 length: 13 residues. Germline trimming cut 10 bases from V and 4 bases from J; bases unmatched to any gene: 5. CDR3 nucleotide sequence: TGTGCCATCGGGACAGGGACGTACAATGAGCAGTTCTTC. Its protein product is CAIGTGTYNEQFF.

The sample holds a few counts of this clone. The rearrangement links TRBV4-3 to TRBJ1-1; 7 bases fit TRBD1. V trimming: 3 bases; J trimming: 4 bases; junction bases outside the gene matches: 8. This CDR3 has 15 residues. Germline CDR1 LGHNA, CDR2 YSLEER. The CDR3 reads CASSHSGTASTEAFF. The CDR3 DNA reads TGCGCCAGCAGCCATTCCGGGACAGCGAGCACTGAAGCTTTCTTT.

This chain uses TRBV9 with TRBJ2-3; a weak D match, TRBD1 (6 bases). Trimming took 0 bases from V and 2 from J, leaving 10 bases between them. The germline V gene has CDR1 SGDLS and CDR2 YYNGEE. This CDR3 region has 15 residues. The CDR3 loop is CASSVGGQHTDTQYF. CDR3 nucleotides: TGTGCCAGCAGCGTAGGAGGACAGCACACAGATACGCAGTATTTT.

The chain recombines TRBV15 with TRBJ1-4, with 9 positions matching TRBD1. V was pared by 4 bases and J by 0 bases, with 6 bases of the junction left unmatched. Germline loops: CDR1 LNHNV, CDR2 YYDKDF (reference sequence). The CDR3 covers 17 residues. The CDR3 here is CATSKDRGDATNEKLFF. The CDR3, as DNA: TGTGCCACCAGCAAGGACAGGGGAGATGCAACTAATGAAAAACTGTTTTTT.

The rearrangement uses TRBV25-1 and TRBJ1-2, with D uncertain. Trimming took off 2 bases at V and 5 bases at J, with 9 bases between the two ends. Germline assignment: CDR1 MGHDK and CDR2 SYGVNS. This CDR3 comprises 13 residues. The CDR3 DNA reads TGTGCCAGCAGTGAAGGAGGTCGATATGGCTACACCTTC. Translated, it gives CASSEGGRYGYTF.

The chain carries TRBV15 and TRBJ2-2; 7 nucleotides align to TRBD2. Germline trimming cut 2 bases from V and 1 base from J; bases unmatched to any gene: 7. Germline-derived CDR1 and CDR2 are LNHNV and YYDKDF (reference sequence). This CDR3 contains 17 residues. The CDR3 sequence: CATSRQAGLRNTGELFF. The CDR3 DNA is TGTGCCACCAGCAGACAGGCGGGACTACGGAACACCGGGGAGCTGTTTTTT.

This rearrangement joins TRBV19 to TRBJ2-7; maybe TRBD2 (6 bases). There are 15 residues in the CDR3. Germline V gives CDR1 LNHDA, CDR2 SQIVND (reference sequence). Trimming removed 7 bases at V and 0 bases at J, with 16 bases between. In DNA form, the CDR3 reads TGTGCCAGTAAAGGTAGCGGAGGGCCCTCCTACGAGCAGTACTTC. It is translated as CASKGSGGPSYEQYF.

The chain has TRBV9 and TRBJ1-3, with a tentative D call TRBD1 (5 bases). Germline V gives CDR1 SGDLS, CDR2 YYNGEE. With 1 base removed from V and 6 bases from J, the gap between germline ends came to 17 bases. The CDR3 sequence is 16 residues long. The CDR3 here is CASSVHPGQGQNTIYF. The CDR3 bases are TGTGCCAGCAGCGTACACCCCGGTCAGGGCCAAAACACCATATATTTT.

The rearrangement uses TRBV4-1 and TRBJ1-2, with 8 bases aligning to TRBD1. CDR1 MGHRA and CDR2 YSYEKL come from the germline V gene. Trimming took 7 bases from V and 2 from J; bases not matched to a gene: 9. This CDR3 region has 15 residues. In nucleotides, the CDR3 is TGCGCCAGCACCACAGACAGGGGTGGGAACTATGGCTACACCTTC. It encodes CASTTDRGGNYGYTF.